The next 31 T cell receptor beta chains were all read from a single sample in a study of T cell responses to AZD1222 COVID-19 vaccine listed by TCRdb under 2021. The time point label corresponds to: about 28 days (+/-7) after the second vaccine dose. The library relied on the immunoSEQ multiplex PCR assay. The clones in this table, taken by TCRdb from immuneACCESS, are in-frame only. Not every clone is retained; where verified, under half of the shortfall comes from an unresolved V gene, and the cause of the rest is unknown. The sample table lists 140,000 to 150,000 clones, 92% of them with a count of one. Approximately 3.7% of the sample belongs to the ten largest clones. This specimen consisted of peripheral blood, obtained 28 days after the second AZD1222 dose. These receptors all stem from an adult who received the AZD1222 COVID-19 vaccine.

The J gene is TRBJ2-3, the V gene TRBV13; D remains unclear. The CDR3 totals 16 residues. Germline lookup yields CDR1 PRHDT and CDR2 FYEKMQ (reference sequence). Trimming took off 4 bases at V and 2 bases at J, with 16 bases between the two ends. CDR3 nucleotides: TGTGCCAGCAGCTCTCCATTAGGCCGATCCACAGATACGCAGTATTTT. Its translation is CASSSPLGRSTDTQYF.

The V gene is TRBV7-8, the J gene TRBJ2-7; D may be TRBD1 (5 bases). Per the germline V gene, CDR1 is SGHVS and CDR2 is FQNEAQ. The CDR3 is 14 amino acids. Trimming took off 1 base at V and 3 bases at J, with 10 bases between the two ends. CDR3 amino acids: CASSLVTGDYEQYF. The CDR3 region has the DNA TGTGCCAGCAGCTTAGTCACAGGTGACTACGAGCAGTACTTC. Full variable domain (missing parts from reference TRBV7-8 and TRBJ2-7): GAGVSQSPRYKVAKRGQDVALRCDPISGHVSLFWYQQALGQGPEFLTYFQNEAQLDKSGLPSDRFFAERPEGSVSTLKIQRTQQEDSAVYLCASSLVTGDYEQYFGPGTRLTVT.

The V and J genes are TRBV15 and TRBJ1-2; tentative D call: TRBD1 (5 bases). The V and J ends lost 7 bases and 6 bases respectively, with 18 bases between them. CDR1 and CDR2 (germline): LNHNV, YYDKDF (reference sequence). This CDR3 has 14 residues. CDR3 protein: CATTHRSPHDGYTF. In DNA, the CDR3 is TGTGCCACCACCCACAGGAGCCCCCATGATGGCTACACCTTC.

The chain links TRBV18 to TRBJ2-1, with D unresolved. In germline, CDR1 is KGHSH, CDR2 LQKENI. This CDR3 region has 11 residues. Between the trimmed V and J ends, which lost 3 bases and 9 bases, there was a span of 6 bases. DNA for the CDR3: TGTGCCAGCTCACCGTTGGGTGAGCAGTTCTTC. It specifies CASSPLGEQFF.

V gene TRBV28 combines with J gene TRBJ2-5; TRBD2 might be the D (6 bases). The V gene's germline CDR1 is MDHEN and CDR2 SYDVKM. Between the trimmed V and J ends, which lost 5 bases and 4 bases, there was a span of 23 bases. The CDR3 totals 17 residues. The CDR3 sequence is CASSPPLTSYFRETQYF. The CDR3 DNA follows: TGTGCCAGCAGTCCTCCCTTGACTAGTTACTTCCGAGAGACCCAGTACTTC.

V is TRBV19 and J is TRBJ2-7, with D perhaps TRBD1 or TRBD2 (6 bases each). Germline V gene lookup returns CDR1 LNHDA and CDR2 SQIVND (reference sequence). Deletions cut 10 bases from V and 7 bases from J, with 17 bases between. This CDR3 contains 12 residues. Written as DNA, the CDR3 is TGTGCCACGGGGGCATCCTTTTGGGAGCAGTACTTC. It translates to CATGASFWEQYF.

This chain joins TRBV19 and TRBJ1-4; maybe TRBD1 (6 bases). Germline V gene lookup returns CDR1 LNHDA and CDR2 SQIVND (reference sequence). V was pared by 6 bases and J by 0 bases, with 8 bases between. The CDR3 runs 14 residues. Here the CDR3 reads CASSRQATNEKLFF. The CDR3 DNA reads as TGTGCCAGTAGCCGACAGGCAACTAATGAAAAACTGTTTTTT.

This clone was seen just once. The rearrangement uses TRBV9 and TRBJ2-1; TRBD1 or TRBD2 may be the D gene (6 bases each). This CDR3 is built from 14 residues. Germline V gene sequence: CDR1 SGDLS, CDR2 YYNGEE. Trimming left V 0 bases short and J 9 bases short, with 13 bases between. The CDR3 region is CASSVGGGISEQFF. The CDR3, as DNA: TGTGCCAGCAGCGTAGGAGGGGGGATCAGTGAGCAGTTCTTC.

The rearrangement joins TRBV2 to TRBJ2-1; 7 positions match TRBD2. V shed 11 bases and J 9 bases; nucleotides not matched to a gene: 10. Germline lookup yields CDR1 SNHLY and CDR2 FYNNEI. This CDR3 contains 12 residues. CDR3 DNA sequence: TGTGCCGGGGGACTATCGGTCGGTGAGCAGTTCTTC. It translates to CAGGLSVGEQFF. Drawing the rest from reference TRBV2 and TRBJ2-1, the complete variable domain is EPEVTQTPSHQVTQMGQEVILRCVPISNHLYFYWYRQILGQKVEFLVSFYNNEISEKSEIFDDQFSVERPDGSNFTLKIRSTKLEDSAMYFCAGGLSVGEQFFGPGTRLTVL.

This chain links TRBV4-1 with TRBJ2-7; D is perhaps TRBD1 or TRBD2 (7 bases each). This CDR3 has 16 amino acids. Between the trimmed V and J ends, which lost 4 bases and 2 bases, there was a span of 18 bases. Germline V gene sequence: CDR1 MGHRA, CDR2 YSYEKL. This CDR3 reads CASSLRGSSGAYEQYF. DNA for the CDR3: TGCGCCAGCAGCCTCAGGGGGTCGAGCGGGGCCTACGAGCAGTACTTC.

The rearrangement uses TRBV12-3 or TRBV12-4 and TRBJ2-7; 8 bases map to TRBD1. Unmatched junction bases numbered 3, after V lost 1 base and J lost 7 bases. CDR3 length: 13 residues. CDR3 nucleotide sequence: TGTGCCAGCAGTTTAGGACAGGGGAGGGAGCAGTACTTC. This codes for CASSLGQGREQYF.

The gene calls are TRBV7-2 and TRBJ2-1; 7 bases line up with TRBD2. Per the germline V gene, CDR1 is SGHTA and CDR2 is FQGNSA. The CDR3 sequence is 16 residues long. The junction had 5 bases not matched to a gene; V was cut back by 3 bases and J by 0 bases. CDR3 nucleotides: TGTGCCAGCAGCTTGAGCGGCGGGGGCTCCTACAATGAGCAGTTCTTC. Translation gives CASSLSGGGSYNEQFF.

The gene calls are TRBV11-2 and TRBJ2-3, with 10 bases that match TRBD2. With V trimmed by 5 bases and J by 2 bases, 10 bases remained unmatched. The CDR3 consists of 17 residues. Germline-derived CDR1 and CDR2 are SGHAT and FQNNGV. CDR3 in DNA: TGTGCCAGCAGCCCCATGGCGGGACTAGCGTACACAGATACGCAGTATTTT. This translates into CASSPMAGLAYTDTQYF. Full variable domain (missing parts from reference TRBV11-2 and TRBJ2-3): EAGVAQSPRYKIIEKRQSVAFWCNPISGHATLYWYQQILGQGPKLLIQFQNNGVVDDSQLPKDRFSAERLKGVDSTLKIQPAKLEDSAVYLCASSPMAGLAYTDTQYFGPGTRLTVL.

The genes are TRBV6-5 and TRBJ2-2, with 12 bases identical to TRBD1. The CDR3 totals 16 residues. CDR1 and CDR2 (germline): MNHEY, SVGAGI. Trimming at V came to 4 bases and at J to 2 bases, leaving 2 bases not matched to a gene. The CDR3 sequence is CASSWGTGGNTGELFF. CDR3 nucleotide sequence: TGTGCCAGCAGTTGGGGGACAGGGGGCAACACCGGGGAGCTGTTTTTT.

The chain joins TRBV12-5 to TRBJ1-1, with unresolved D. V lost 1 base to trimming and J lost 1 base, with 4 bases between them. The germline CDR1 and CDR2 sequences are LGHNT and FRNRAP. The CDR3 is 13 amino acids. The CDR3 DNA reads as TGTGCTAGTGGTTTGGGACCGAACACTGAAGCTTTCTTT. It encodes CASGLGPNTEAFF.

The chain carries TRBV7-2 and TRBJ2-1, with unresolved D. V gave up 1 base and J gave up 8 bases, with 12 bases separating them. Germline CDR1 and CDR2: SGHTA and FQGNSA. The CDR3 consists of 14 residues. The CDR3 bases are TGTGCCAGCAGCTTAGGGCCAGGAACTGATGAGCAGTTCTTC. Its translation is CASSLGPGTDEQFF.

The chain is built from TRBV7-2 and TRBJ1-1; D is unclear. The CDR3 sequence is 14 residues long. CDR1 is SGHTA and CDR2 is FQGNSA in the germline V gene. V was shortened by 6 bases and J by 1 base, with 12 bases between the two germline ends. CDR3 nucleotides: TGTGCCAGCAGTAGAGGATTAACGAACACTGAAGCTTTCTTT. Encoded protein: CASSRGLTNTEAFF.

The rearrangement links TRBV7-2 to TRBJ2-5, with D uncertain. From germline, CDR1 is SGHTA and CDR2 FQGNSA. This CDR3 has 14 residues. V lost 5 bases and J 1 base, leaving 11 bases between the germline ends. This CDR3 is CASSPSLSQETQYF. CDR3 DNA sequence: TGTGCCAGCAGCCCCAGTCTATCCCAAGAGACCCAGTACTTC.

The chain's CDR3 is CASSQGLAGVYEQYF. CDR3 in DNA: TGTGCCAGCAGCCAAGGGCTAGCGGGGGTATACGAGCAGTACTTC. The V call is TRBV14, the J call TRBJ2-7, with TRBD2 matching 10 bases. J was trimmed by 4 bases and V by 1 base; bases with no gene match: 4. This CDR3 has 15 amino acids. Germline V gives CDR1 SGHDN, CDR2 FVKESK.

The chain has TRBV11-2 and TRBJ2-7; D is undetermined. This CDR3 is 14 amino acids long. From germline, CDR1 is SGHAT and CDR2 FQNNGV. V shed 0 bases and J shed 2 bases, with 8 bases lying between them. The DNA of the CDR3 is TGTGCCAGCAGCTTAGATATTTCAGCCTACGAGCAGTACTTC. Amino acids: CASSLDISAYEQYF.

The V call is TRBV29-1, the J call TRBJ1-4, with 8 bases that match TRBD1. Unmatched junction bases numbered 5, after V lost 6 bases and J lost 8 bases. CDR3 length equals 12 residues. Per germline, CDR1 SQVTM and CDR2 ANQGSEA. The CDR3 here is CSVLTGEEKLFF. As DNA, the CDR3 is TGCAGCGTGCTGACAGGGGAAGAAAAACTGTTTTTT.

This CDR3 reads CASSQGINYGYTF. CDR3 DNA: TGTGCCAGCTCACAAGGGATTAACTATGGCTACACCTTC. The V gene is TRBV18, the J gene TRBJ1-2; D not certain. The CDR3 is made up of 13 amino acids. Germline V gene data show CDR1 as KGHSH and CDR2 as LQKENI. V shed 4 bases and J shed 1 base, with 7 bases lying between them.

This chain joins TRBV19 and TRBJ2-5; TRBD2 agrees at 15 bases. J gave up 2 bases and V 8 bases, and 12 bases lay outside the gene matches. The CDR3 has 18 residues. Germline loops: CDR1 LNHDA, CDR2 SQIVND (reference sequence). The CDR3 sequence: CASSLGLAGGPGQETQYF. The CDR3 DNA reads TGTGCCAGTTCGCTAGGACTAGCGGGAGGGCCGGGTCAAGAGACCCAGTACTTC.

The chain recombines TRBV15 with TRBJ2-1; 9 nucleotides match TRBD2. Germline V gene sequence: CDR1 LNHNV, CDR2 YYDKDF (reference sequence). The CDR3 runs to 17 residues. With 4 bases clipped from V and 8 bases from J, the junction kept 15 bases outside the gene matches. The CDR3 DNA is TGTGCCACCAGCACCTCCCGGGGGGGACTAGCTAGCGATGAGCAGTTCTTC. This encodes CATSTSRGGLASDEQFF.

V and J are TRBV5-4 and TRBJ1-2; 10 bases fit TRBD1. CDR1 is SGHNT, CDR2 YYREEE, per germline (reference sequence). This CDR3 has 19 residues. With 3 bases clipped from V and 3 bases from J, the junction kept 17 bases outside the gene matches. CDR3 bases: TGTGCCAGCAGCTACCCCATTCGAAAAACCGGGACAGGGGACTATGGCTACACCTTC. It encodes CASSYPIRKTGTGDYGYTF.

This rearrangement joins TRBV9 to TRBJ1-6; 8 bases agree with TRBD1. V lost 4 bases, J lost 8 bases, and 8 bases stayed unmatched. This CDR3 comprises 15 residues. Per germline, CDR1 SGDLS and CDR2 YYNGEE. In nucleotides, the CDR3 is TGTGCCAGCAGCTCTCGACAGGGGTCGCATTCACCCCTCCACTTT. Its protein product is CASSSRQGSHSPLHF.

The V and J genes are TRBV6-5 and TRBJ1-6; D not certain. CDR3 length equals 11 residues. CDR1 MNHEY and CDR2 SVGAGI come from the germline V gene. V gave up 8 bases and J gave up 8 bases, with 7 bases separating them. CDR3 in DNA: TGTGCCAGCGCATGGGATTCACCCCTCCACTTT. Translation gives CASAWDSPLHF.

The chain is built from TRBV5-4 and TRBJ2-3; D ambiguous. Per germline, CDR1 SGHNT and CDR2 YYREEE (reference sequence). The CDR3 spans 15 residues. The V and J ends lost 4 bases and 2 bases respectively, with 14 bases between them. The chain's CDR3 is CASSTSATATDTQYF. CDR3 nucleotide sequence: TGTGCCAGCAGCACTTCCGCTACGGCCACAGATACGCAGTATTTT.

The rearrangement uses TRBV7-8 and TRBJ2-3, with D possibly matching TRBD2 (5 bases). The CDR3 covers 16 residues. From germline, CDR1 is SGHVS and CDR2 FQNEAQ. V gave up 2 bases and J gave up 3 bases, with 15 bases separating them. The CDR3 DNA is TGTGCCAGCAGCTTATCCGGAGCCGGACTGACAGATACGCAGTATTTT. This codes for CASSLSGAGLTDTQYF.

The chain links TRBV28 to TRBJ2-7; tentative D call: TRBD2 (6 bases). Trimming cost V 6 bases and J 3 bases, with 18 bases left between them. CDR3 length: 15 residues. Germline V lookup: CDR1 MDHEN, CDR2 SYDVKM. As DNA, the CDR3 is TGTGCCAGCAGCGGGCGGGACGTCGGAGGCTACGAGCAGTACTTC. This translates into CASSGRDVGGYEQYF.

The chain carries TRBV28 and TRBJ1-6; 8 nucleotides line up with TRBD1. CDR1 is MDHEN and CDR2 is SYDVKM in the germline V gene. The ends lost 6 bases at V and 8 bases at J; junction bases unmatched: 9. This CDR3 has 15 amino acids. CDR3 DNA: TGTGCCAGCAGCCCCGTGGACAGGGATGATTCACCCCTCCACTTT. Its translation: CASSPVDRDDSPLHF.